Listed below are T cell receptor beta chains from one sample, sequenced in a study of cytomegalovirus exposure and HLA in healthy donors. Sequenced by immunoSEQ multiplex PCR; TCRdb stores in-frame clones only, minus some. The sample contains 150,000 to 200,000 clones, roughly 83% of which appear only once. Sequencing was performed on PBMCs. The receptors were gathered from a woman between 45 and 65 years old in good health and CMV-seronegative. Both conserved end residues are trimmed from each CDR3.

TRBV7-2	TRBJ2-5	11	ASTETGGTAWH
TRBV27	TRBJ1-6	15	ASSFLTDHSYNSPLH
TRBV11-2	TRBJ1-2	15	ASSLGTRDRGIYGYT
TRBV30	TRBJ1-6	12	AWSVRGDNSPLH
TRBV7-2	TRBJ1-1	13	ASSLGGQMNTEAF
TRBV28	TRBJ2-7	11	ASEGQFNNEQY
TRBV14	TRBJ2-1	14	ASSNPGLSSRNEQF
TRBV10-3	TRBJ2-7	14	AIGESLGGTDYEQY
TRBV9	TRBJ2-5	12	ASSVAGRRETQY
TRBV6-5	TRBJ1-1	11	ASSETRGIGAF
TRBV5-1	TRBJ2-1	11	ASSLEGVNEQF
TRBV4-3	TRBJ1-5	13	ASSLKTGGNQPQH
TRBV19	TRBJ2-2	14	ASSIDGTGITGELF
TRBV7-6	TRBJ2-1	10	ASSLSGSEQF
TRBV10-2	TRBJ2-5	11	ASNLAGGETQY
TRBV18	TRBJ1-5	12	ASSPGGGTQPQH
TRBV6-5	TRBJ2-7	12	ASARPGQDYEQY
TRBV29-1	TRBJ1-2	8	STDREGYT
TRBV29-1	.	11	SASEGNLYEQY
TRBV2	TRBJ1-6	13	ASSDFKKGAPPLH
TRBV6-5	TRBJ2-7	13	ASSSIRDYLYEQY
TRBV7-2	TRBJ1-1	12	ASCQGIRNTEAF
TRBV18	TRBJ2-7	13	ASSPLGQGSYEQY
TRBV5-4	TRBJ2-3	14	ASSLDDYSSTDTQY
TRBV18	TRBJ1-1	12	ASSPSQTRTEAF
TRBV6-5	TRBJ1-6	12	ASSQGLPQSPLH
TRBV7-3	TRBJ2-1	17	ASSLTPPSLAGRYNEQF
TRBV5-4	TRBJ2-5	14	ASSATPGGGKETQY
TRBV5-1	TRBJ1-2	11	ASSLNKLNGYT
TRBV5-1	TRBJ1-2	11	ASSLTGEYGYT
TRBV7-9	TRBJ1-3	14	ASSLIDSYSGNTIY
TRBV15	TRBJ2-7	14	ATSRRSGTGMGEQY
TRBV11-2	TRBJ1-2	13	ASSLSGTGFYGYT
TRBV4-1	TRBJ1-2	13	ASSQGTPASDGYT
TRBV4-2	TRBJ2-2	13	ASTRRIRDTGELF
TRBV4-1	TRBJ2-1	13	ASSQDERTYNEQF
TRBV9	TRBJ1-4	15	ASSSRGQGATNEKLF
TRBV4-1	TRBJ1-5	13	ASSQFQNSNQPQH
TRBV9	TRBJ2-3	18	ASSPKGLAGGRSGTDTQY
TRBV7-8	TRBJ2-1	12	ASRSSGGYNEQF
TRBV5-5	TRBJ1-1	11	ASTLQSISEAF
TRBV27	TRBJ1-1	11	ASSASYFTEAF
TRBV9	TRBJ1-1	16	ASSVEVAPGTGSSEAF
TRBV25-1	TRBJ1-1	12	ASSEPGMNTEAF
TRBV18	TRBJ2-1	12	ASSPTLTMEEQF
TRBV5-1	TRBJ2-2	17	ASRHAAGPAGGRPGELF
TRBV11-2	TRBJ2-1	12	ASSASGGSYEQF
TRBV27	TRBJ1-5	14	ASSFGGRAGNQPQH
TRBV29-1	TRBJ1-4	10	SGGQGGEKLF
TRBV6-5	TRBJ1-2	11	ASSPTWARGYT
TRBV19	TRBJ2-1	11	ASTRTSGNEQF
TRBV11-2	TRBJ2-1	13	ASSLRTGVDNEQF
TRBV10-3	TRBJ1-4	11	AIKAGTNEKLF
TRBV5-8	TRBJ2-3	14	ASSSGGRGPGDTQY